These 10 T cell receptor delta chains originate from one sample sequenced in a study of gamma-delta chains in newborns, infants, children (dated by TCRdb to about 2019). This sample was sequenced with an Illumina MiSeq. Clone calls in TCRdb were regenerated from the public reads with CATT, after which identical DNA sequences shared one row. The sample has approximately 5,400 delta-chain clones on record, 18% of them singletons. The ten largest clones capture 5.2% of the sample. Material: blood. All receptors come from a child who was a newborn, infant or young child, either healthy, febrile or measles-vaccinated (not recorded which).

As to this clone: This may be a read error, as it is one base from a much larger clone. The chain carries TRDV2 and TRDJ1; 9 positions agree with TRDD3. Trimming removed 0 bases from V and 8 bases from J; junction bases left unmatched: 6. Germline CDR1 and CDR2: GEAIGNYY and EKD. The CDR3 is 14 amino acids. CDR3 amino acids: CACDTPGDTGKLIF. CDR3 DNA: TGTGCCTGTGACACCCCGGGGGATACCGGGAAACTCATCTTT.

Points on this clone: The same CDR3 also results from other DNA sequences found in this sample. This chain joins TRDV2 and TRDJ3; 12 nucleotides match TRDD3. V trimming: 0 bases; J trimming: 0 bases; junction bases outside the gene matches: 5. Looked up from germline, CDR1 is GEAIGNYY and CDR2 is EKD. This CDR3 is 20 amino acids long. CDR3: CACDTLLGDTGSWDTRQMFF. In DNA form, the CDR3 reads TGTGCCTGTGACACCCTACTGGGGGATACCGGCTCCTGGGACACCCGACAGATGTTTTTC.

The table lists this clone with a few counts. Given a much more abundant clone one base away, this may be a read error. The chain recombines TRDV2 with TRDJ3; 7 bases align to TRDD3. Germline CDR1 GEAIGNYY, CDR2 EKD. V lost 0 bases and J lost 0; bases outside the gene matches: 4. CDR3 length: 18 residues. As DNA, the CDR3 is TGTGCCTGTGACACCTGGGGGACGAGCTCCTGGGACACCCGACAGATGTTTTTC. As protein: CACDTWGTSSWDTRQMFF.

This clone occurred a few times. The rearrangement uses TRDV1 and TRDJ1, with TRDD3 identical over 7 bases. V was clipped by 6 bases and J by 2 bases; unmatched bases: 24. CDR3 size: 20 residues. Looked up from germline, CDR1 is TSWWSYY and CDR2 is QGS. Here the CDR3 DNA reads TGTGCTCTTGGCCCACGGTGGGGAGACTGGGCCTCTGGGGGGACCGATAAACTCATCTTT. It is translated as CALGPRWGDWASGGTDKLIF.

Regarding this clone: Since a much larger clone is just one base distant, this may be a read error. Other nucleotide sequences in the sample specify the same CDR3. The chain joins TRDV2 to TRDJ1, with 10 bases fitting TRDD3. The length of the CDR3 is 16 residues. Germline V gene data show CDR1 as GEAIGNYY and CDR2 as EKD. CDR3 residues: CACDTLGDNNSDKLIF. CDR3 bases: TGCGCCTGTGACACCCTGGGGGATAACAACTCCGATAAACTCATCTTT.

This chain links TRDV2 with TRDJ1; TRDD3 matches 8 bases. The J gene, missing from TCRdb, was assigned here through DNA to germline matching. Trimming at V came to 0 bases and at J to 1 base, leaving 9 bases not matched to a gene. The CDR3 length is 17 residues. From germline, CDR1 is GEAIGNYY and CDR2 EKD. DNA for the CDR3: TGTGCCTGTGACACCGGGGTGGGGGATCGGTTCACCGATAAACTCATCTTT. It codes for CACDTGVGDRFTDKLIF.

Remarks on this clone: Other DNA sequences in this specimen translate into the identical CDR3. The rearrangement uses TRDV2 and TRDJ3; 8 bases map to TRDD3. The germline gives CDR1 GEAIGNYY, CDR2 EKD. V was pared by 3 bases and J by 0 bases, with 6 bases of the junction left unmatched. The CDR3 runs 18 residues. CDR3 sequence reads: CACDDTGGASWDTRQMFF. The CDR3 coding sequence is TGTGCCTGTGACGACACTGGGGGGGCCTCCTGGGACACCCGACAGATGTTTTTC.

The V gene is uncalled and the J gene is TRDJ3. This CDR3 comprises 17 residues. CDR3 nucleotides: TGTGCCTGTGGCACCGTCATTAGCTCCTGGGACACCCGACAGATGTTTTTC. Amino acid sequence: CACGTVISSWDTRQMFF.

This clone is judged medium-sized. This chain links TRDV2 with TRDJ3; 12 bases fit TRDD3. Looked up from germline, CDR1 is GEAIGNYY and CDR2 is EKD. The CDR3 is 19 residues long. V dropped 4 bases and J dropped 0; count of bases not matched to a gene: 6. CDR3: CACDIAGGYASWDTRQMFF. In nucleotides, the CDR3 is TGTGCCTGTGATATAGCTGGGGGATACGCCTCCTGGGACACCCGACAGATGTTTTTC.

There are a few counts of this clone. The identical CDR3 is also encoded by other nucleotide sequences in the sample. This chain links TRDV1 with TRDJ1; TRDD2 matches at 9 bases. The CDR3 runs to 17 residues. Trimming cost V 4 bases and J 8 bases; bases outside gene matches: 17. Germline values: CDR1 TSWWSYY, CDR2 QGS. CDR3 protein: CALGAAFLRAGEGKLIF. CDR3 sequence (DNA): TGTGCTCTTGGGGCCGCCTTCCTACGAGCTGGGGAGGGGAAACTCATCTTT.